These 26 T cell receptor beta chains were sequenced from one sample in a study of blood T cells in healthy people across ages. Together with a sample-barcoded 5' primer, a J-beta primer mix was included in a second PCR lasting roughly 7 to 11 cycles. Each CDR3 protein is one row after TCRdb ran MiXCR on the 5' RACE reads. The data hold over a million distinct CDR3 sequences, with under 55% observed a single time. Sequenced: blood. The receptors here all came from a woman aged 55-75 years in good health.

This clonotype was detected only a few times. The chain uses TRBV4-2 and TRBJ2-3; D remains unclear. Deletions cut 1 base from V and 5 bases from J, with 13 bases between. Per germline, CDR1 LGHNA and CDR2 YNFKEQ. The CDR3 runs to 15 residues. Here the CDR3 reads CASSQGPRREDTQYF. The DNA for the CDR3 is TGTGCCAGCAGCCAAGGCCCCCGTCGTGAAGATACGCAGTATTTT.

The table lists this clonotype with a few counts. J is TRBJ2-1 and V is TRBV7-3; 8 positions agree with TRBD2. V lost 5 bases to trimming and J lost 3 bases; unmatched junction nucleotides: 6. The germline V gene encodes CDR1 SGHTA and CDR2 FQGTGA. The CDR3 has 15 amino acids. Here the CDR3 reads CASSLALADYNEQFF. DNA of the CDR3: TGTGCCAGCAGCCTTGCACTAGCGGACTACAATGAGCAGTTCTTC. The complete variable domain, with remaining parts taken from reference TRBV7-3 and TRBJ2-1, reads GAGVSQTPSNKVTEKGKYVELRCDPISGHTALYWYRQSLGQGPEFLIYFQGTGAADDSGLPNDRFFAVRPEGSVSTLKIQRTERGDSAVYLCASSLALADYNEQFFGPGTRLTVL.

The rearrangement links TRBV4-1 to TRBJ1-5, with unresolved D. The length of the CDR3 is 17 residues. V lost 4 bases, J lost 6 bases, and 22 bases lay in between. Germline V gene sequence: CDR1 MGHRA, CDR2 YSYEKL. The CDR3 nucleotides read TGCGCCAGCAGCCCGCAAAACTCTCACGTTAACTCTCAGCCCCAGCATTTT. This sequence encodes CASSPQNSHVNSQPQHF.

In DNA, the CDR3 is TGTGCCAGCAGTTGGGGCAGGGAAAACTATGGCTACACCTTC. Its protein product is CASSWGRENYGYTF. The chain recombines TRBV27 with TRBJ1-2; D might be TRBD1 (5 bases). CDR3 length: 14 amino acids. Germline V CDR1 and CDR2: MNHEY, SMNVEV (reference sequence). V was trimmed by 4 bases and J by 2 bases, leaving 11 bases between them.

To note about this clonotype: A junction end diverges from the germline sequence, so it may reflect a read error. CDR3: CASSQEVGEKLFF. In DNA, the CDR3 is TGTGCCAGTAGCCAAGAGGTGGGAGAAAAACTGTTTTTT. The chain uses TRBV14 and TRBJ1-4; D is ambiguous. Germline lookup yields CDR1 SGHDN and CDR2 FVKESK. This CDR3 is built from 13 residues. The variable domain in full, with the rest retrieved from reference TRBV14 and TRBJ1-4, is EAGVTQFPSHSVIEKGQTVTLRCDPISGHDNLYWYRRVMGKEIKFLLHFVKESKQDESGMPNNRFLAERTGGTYSTLKVQPAELEDSGVYFCASSQEVGEKLFFGSGTQLSVL.

A few counts support this clonotype. The chain links TRBV5-1 to TRBJ2-5, with 10 nucleotides matching TRBD1. The germline V gene encodes CDR1 SGHRS and CDR2 YFSETQ. Trimming removed 4 bases from V and 1 base from J; junction bases left unmatched: 1. The CDR3 is 14 residues long. The CDR3 DNA reads as TGCGCCAGCAGCGGACAGGGGGGCCAAGAGACCCAGTACTTC. Translating it yields CASSGQGGQETQYF.

CDR3 nucleotide sequence: TGTGCCACCAGCAGAGACAGGGGGAATAATTCACCCCTCCACTTT. The encoded protein is CATSRDRGNNSPLHF. This chain connects TRBV15 to TRBJ1-6; 7 nucleotides agree with TRBD1. V dropped 0 bases and J dropped 5; count of bases not matched to a gene: 1. CDR1 and CDR2 (germline): LNHNV, YYDKDF (reference sequence). CDR3 length: 15 residues.

This clonotype was observed a few times. DNA for the CDR3: TGTGCCAGCAGCCAAGAGGGGACTAGCGGCACAGATACGCAGTATTTT. Translating gives CASSQEGTSGTDTQYF. The chain carries TRBV4-2 and TRBJ2-3; 10 bases are shared with TRBD2. V was clipped by 0 bases and J by 1 base; unmatched bases: 1. This CDR3 contains 16 residues. Germline CDR1 reads LGHNA; CDR2 reads YNFKEQ.

This chain joins TRBV6-5 and TRBJ1-1, with D uncertain. Germline values: CDR1 MNHEY, CDR2 SVGAGI. This CDR3 is built from 13 residues. V dropped 7 bases and J dropped 1 base, with 10 bases sitting between them. The CDR3: CASTPHPNTEAFF. The CDR3 DNA sequence: TGTGCCAGCACTCCCCACCCGAACACTGAAGCTTTCTTT.

The CDR3 DNA reads TGTGCCAGCACTTCAGACCTGGGGTCATCGGCCAAAAACATTCAGTACTTC. Protein sequence: CASTSDLGSSAKNIQYF. This sequence joins TRBV27 and TRBJ2-4; D is unresolved. V was pared by 7 bases and J by 1 base, with 20 bases between. The germline gives CDR1 MNHEY, CDR2 SMNVEV (reference sequence). CDR3 length: 17 residues.

There are a few counts of this clonotype. This chain joins TRBV6-5 and TRBJ2-3, with D possibly being TRBD2 (5 bases). Germline values: CDR1 MNHEY, CDR2 SVGAGI. The CDR3 covers 15 residues. Trimming cost V 2 bases and J 1 base, with 10 bases left between them. The CDR3 sequence: CASSYVSAGTDTQYF. For the CDR3, the DNA is TGTGCCAGCAGTTACGTGTCAGCGGGCACAGATACGCAGTATTTT.

The chain employs TRBV10-3 and TRBJ1-4, with D tentatively TRBD1 (6 bases). Germline assignment: CDR1 ENHRY and CDR2 SYGVKD. The CDR3 is 13 residues long. V lost 3 bases and J lost 4, with 6 bases in between. CDR3 nucleotide sequence: TGTGCCATCAGTGAACAGGGTAATGAAAAACTGTTTTTT. Its translation is CAISEQGNEKLFF.

The chain recombines TRBV12-3 or TRBV12-4 with TRBJ1-2; perhaps TRBD1 as D (5 bases). V dropped 0 bases and J dropped 2 bases, with 16 bases sitting between them. The CDR3 runs 17 residues. In DNA form, the CDR3 reads TGTGCCAGCAGTTTAGCCGGGACCGGGACGAGGAACTATGGCTACACCTTC. Its translation: CASSLAGTGTRNYGYTF.

The chain uses TRBV7-2 and TRBJ2-3, with D possibly matching TRBD2 (6 bases). V dropped 5 bases and J dropped 5 bases, with 14 bases sitting between them. CDR3 length: 14 residues. Germline CDR1 and CDR2: SGHTA and FQGNSA. CDR3 region: CASSLRRGGDTQYF. CDR3 nucleotide sequence: TGTGCCAGCAGCCTTAGGAGGGGCGGAGATACGCAGTATTTT. The whole variable domain, remainder taken from reference TRBV7-2 and TRBJ2-3, is GAGVSQSPSNKVTEKGKDVELRCDPISGHTALYWYRQSLGQGLEFLIYFQGNSAPDKSGLPSDRFSAERTGGSVSTLTIQRTQQEDSAVYLCASSLRRGGDTQYFGPGTRLTVL.

The V gene is TRBV20-1, the J gene TRBJ1-1; no definite D call. The ends were cut back, 2 bases at V and 3 bases at J, with 13 bases in the middle. The CDR3 consists of 14 residues. Germline V gene data show CDR1 as DFQATT and CDR2 as SNEGSKA (reference sequence). CDR3 residues: CSARHSRPHTEAFF. CDR3 nucleotides: TGCAGTGCTAGACACTCAAGGCCGCACACTGAAGCTTTCTTT.

The chain carries TRBV21-1 and TRBJ2-2; whether TRBD2, the table's D call, matches the DNA was not checked. TRBV21-1 is flagged as a pseudogene. This CDR3 contains 21 residues. The CDR3 here is CASSKQGTSGPETPASGELFF. In nucleotides, the CDR3 is TGTGCCAGCAGCAAACAGGGAACTAGCGGGCCCGAAACACCGGCCTCCGGGGAGCTGTTTTTT.

The chain couples TRBV29-1 to TRBJ2-1, with TRBD2 matching 8 bases. This CDR3 has 13 residues. CDR1 SQVTM and CDR2 ANQGSEA come from the germline V gene. V dropped 5 bases and J dropped 4; count of bases not matched to a gene: 4. This CDR3 is CSVQTSVYNEQFF. The CDR3 DNA reads as TGCAGCGTTCAGACTAGCGTGTACAATGAGCAGTTCTTC.

This clonotype has only a few counts. The chain joins TRBV4-1 to TRBJ2-1, with 10 bases that match TRBD2. This CDR3 is built from 15 residues. J lost 4 bases, V lost 6 bases, and 6 bases had no gene match. Germline V gene sequence: CDR1 MGHRA, CDR2 YSYEKL. CDR3 DNA: TGCGCCAGCAGTTCTAGCGGGAGCGGTTACAATGAGCAGTTCTTC. Protein product: CASSSSGSGYNEQFF.

This rearrangement joins TRBV28 to TRBJ1-5; 8 bases map to TRBD1. V shed 3 bases and J 0 bases; nucleotides not matched to a gene: 4. In germline, CDR1 is MDHEN, CDR2 SYDVKM. The CDR3 is 16 residues long. The CDR3 DNA sequence: TGTGCCAGCAGTTTTCAGGGGGCGCATAGCAATCAGCCCCAGCATTTT. Translation gives CASSFQGAHSNQPQHF.

This clonotype was found many times. The V gene is TRBV6-5, the J gene TRBJ2-3; D gene uncertain. Germline CDR1 MNHEY, CDR2 SVGAGI. Trimming cost V 3 bases and J 0 bases, with 4 bases left between them. CDR3 length: 13 amino acids. CDR3 residues: CASSYISTDTQYF. For the CDR3, the DNA is TGTGCCAGCAGTTATATCAGCACAGATACGCAGTATTTT.

This clonotype was observed a few times. The chain uses TRBV6-5 and TRBJ1-6, with 8 bases lining up with TRBD1. Germline CDR1 MNHEY, CDR2 SVGAGI. The CDR3 length is 15 residues. The V gene end was trimmed by 4 bases and the J gene end by 7 bases; junction bases not matched to a gene: 6. CDR3 bases: TGTGCCAGCAGTTGGGACAGGCCTATGAATTCACCCCTCCACTTT. Its translation: CASSWDRPMNSPLHF.

The chain couples TRBV5-6 to TRBJ2-3; 7 nucleotides match TRBD2. CDR1 is SGHDT and CDR2 is YYEEEE in the germline V gene. V was clipped by 0 bases and J by 0 bases; unmatched bases: 4. The CDR3 has 16 residues. CDR3 DNA sequence: TGTGCCAGCAGCTTGGGAGCGGGATTTAGCACAGATACGCAGTATTTT. It codes for CASSLGAGFSTDTQYF.

This clonotype was found a few times. V and J are TRBV20-1 and TRBJ2-5, with D possibly called TRBD1 or TRBD2 (5 bases each). The germline V and J ends were trimmed by 4 bases and 2 bases, with 14 bases remaining between them. The germline gives CDR1 DFQATT, CDR2 SNEGSKA (reference sequence). The CDR3 has 14 residues. CDR3 DNA sequence: TGCAGTGCTAAAAGGGACGAAGGGCAAGAGACCCAGTACTTC. It codes for CSAKRDEGQETQYF.

This clonotype came up many times. CDR3 nucleotides: TGTGCCAGCAGTCCAACAGGGATGGAAGAGACCCAGTACTTC. Its protein is CASSPTGMEETQYF. V usage is TRBV28 and J usage is TRBJ2-5; tentatively, D is TRBD1 (6 bases). This CDR3 is built from 14 residues. The V end was cut by 5 bases, the J end by 3 bases, with 13 bases between. Germline V gene lookup returns CDR1 MDHEN and CDR2 SYDVKM.

This sequence joins TRBV20-1 and TRBJ2-3; the match to TRBD2 covers 11 bases. CDR1 and CDR2 (germline): DFQATT, SNEGSKA (reference sequence). The CDR3 totals 14 residues. The trim removed 0 bases at V and 5 bases at J, leaving 1 base unmatched. The CDR3 bases are TGCAGTGCTAGAGACGGACTAGCGGGAGATACGCAGTATTTT. Translated, it gives CSARDGLAGDTQYF.

The rearrangement links TRBV7-9 to TRBJ2-3; D gene ambiguous. V lost 5 bases to trimming and J lost 6 bases, with 9 bases between them. The CDR3 is made up of 12 amino acids. CDR1 SEHNR and CDR2 FQNEAQ come from the germline V gene (reference sequence). DNA for the CDR3: TGTGCCAGCAGCGCCCTCCAGGATACGCAGTATTTT. Translation gives CASSALQDTQYF.